This TCR beta chain was recorded in a study of CD8 T cells in ankylosing spondylitis. General study points: Certain motif variants had earlier been reported in reactive arthritis synovial fluid and blood. Typical of ankylosing spondylitis blood, it appeared, was a TCR beta motif of eight highly homologous variants.

This clonotype appeared a few times. What it binds is not known. In making TCR beta libraries, quantitative 5'-RACE with molecular barcodes was used. TCRdb called the 5' RACE reads again in MiXCR, with one record for every CDR3 protein. This sample has about 330,000 distinct CDR3 sequences, with 8% found just once. The clonotype originates from a male donor with ankylosing spondylitis. The material sequenced was blood, either unsorted or a sorted T cell fraction (not recorded which).

The CDR3 here is CSAREGAHNQPQHF. The CDR3 region has the DNA TGCAGTGCTAGAGAGGGGGCCCACAATCAGCCCCAGCATTTT. The V gene is TRBV20-1, the J gene TRBJ1-5, with D tentatively TRBD1 (6 bases). The CDR3 consists of 14 residues. The germline gives CDR1 DFQATT, CDR2 SNEGSKA (reference sequence). V dropped 0 bases and J dropped 3 bases, with 9 bases sitting between them.